This TCR beta chain was sequenced during a study of shared clonotypes between healthy human individuals. Broader study findings: Among the subsets, naive ones generally showed larger estimated richness than memory ones.

Sequenced by immunoSEQ multiplex PCR; TCRdb stores in-frame clones only, minus some. Here the sample spans more than 1,200,000 clones, 97% to 99% being singletons. The V segment lost 2 bases and the J segment 5 bases; nucleotides outside the gene matches: 3. The CDR3 has 16 residues. Germline V gene lookup returns CDR1 SGHTA and CDR2 FQGNSA. This clone showed up just once. Its antigen is currently unknown. The sample contains more than one DNA sequence encoding this CDR3. The source of this sequence is a man aged 30 to 45 in good health. The rearrangement links TRBV7-2 to TRBJ2-1, with 13 bases identical to TRBD2. Material: naive CD4+ T cells sorted from blood. Subset specified: CD45RA+ positively selected. CDR3: CASSLLGLAGDNEQFF. Written as DNA, the CDR3 is TGTGCCAGCAGCTTACTTGGACTAGCGGGGGACAATGAGCAGTTCTTC.